These 3 T cell receptor beta chains originate from one sample sequenced in a study of cytomegalovirus exposure and HLA in healthy donors. It was with 60 Vbeta and 13 Jbeta primers that the PCR ran. The repertoire was sequenced with immunoSEQ multiplex PCR; TCRdb's copy has only in-frame clones and lacks some. Of about 180,000 clones listed, approximately 77% were seen once; the top ten hold about 2.3%. Sequencing was carried out using PBMCs. All receptors derive from a female donor in good health and CMV-seronegative.

The chain is built from TRBV4-3 and TRBJ2-7, with D perhaps matching TRBD1 (5 bases). V lost 3 bases and J 7 bases, leaving 10 bases between the germline ends. CDR3 size: 12 residues. CDR1 LGHNA and CDR2 YSLEER come from the germline V gene. The CDR3 sequence: CASSHSGREQYF. CDR3 DNA: TGCGCCAGCAGCCACTCAGGGCGGGAGCAGTACTTC.

This clone was recorded a few times. CDR3 in DNA: TGTGCCAGCAGCCTACGACAGGGAACCGGGGAGCTGTTTTTT. Translating gives CASSLRQGTGELFF. The J gene is TRBJ2-2, the V gene TRBV7-9, with 7 bases that match TRBD1. CDR3 length: 14 amino acids. The V gene's germline CDR1 is SEHNR and CDR2 FQNEAQ (reference sequence). The V segment lost 5 bases and the J segment 5 bases; nucleotides outside the gene matches: 5. The whole variable domain, remainder taken from reference TRBV7-9 and TRBJ2-2, is DTGVSQNPRHKITKRGQNVTFRCDPISEHNRLYWYRQTLGQGPEFLTYFQNEAQLEKSRLLSDRFSAERPKGSFSTLEIQRTEQGDSAMYLCASSLRQGTGELFFGEGSRLTVL.

The chain's CDR3 is CASSSDRVGSYEQYF. CDR3 DNA: TGTGCCAGCAGCTCGGACAGGGTGGGTTCCTACGAGCAGTACTTC. This sequence joins TRBV11-2 and TRBJ2-7; 8 nucleotides match TRBD1. The CDR3 has 15 residues. After removal of 4 bases from V and 1 base from J, the junction contained 6 bases not matched to a gene. Germline CDR1 and CDR2: SGHAT and FQNNGV.